This TCR beta chain appears in the sequencing data of a study of monozygotic twins with inflammatory bowel disease. Study findings and constraints: People with IBD had fewer clonotypes in common with others than healthy twins did, especially with disease activity. Different subtypes (of T cells) could not be told apart from one another.

CDR1 and CDR2 (germline): LNHDA, SQIVND (reference sequence). CDR3 size: 15 residues. About this clonotype itself: Antigen unknown.

From its re-call of the 5' RACE reads, TCRdb lists each CDR3 protein once, without DNA. This sample contains roughly 300,000 distinct CDR3 sequences. The source material was blood. The TCR originated in a human donor with ulcerative colitis or Crohn's disease, or a healthy co-twin of an affected twin (not recorded which). The chain combines TRBV19 with TRBJ1-3. The CDR3 sequence is CASSIESGAGNTIYF. Combining the CDR3 with reference TRBV19 and TRBJ1-3 gives the whole variable domain DGGITQSPKYLFRKEGQNVTLSCEQNLNHDAMYWYRQDPGQGLRLIYYSQIVNDFQKGDIAEGYSVSREKKESFPLTVTSAQKNPTAFYLCASSIESGAGNTIYFGEGSWLTVV.